This passage covers 6 T cell receptor beta chains from one sample sequenced in a study of shared clonotypes between healthy human individuals. Only in-frame clones appear in the TCRdb table, and some are missing; sequencing was by immunoSEQ multiplex PCR. The table lists approximately 2,000,000 clones, 85% to 95% of them singletons. Sequenced sample: naive CD4+ T cells from PBMCs. The subset: CD45RA+ positively selected. The receptors here all came from a man aged 18 to 29 in good health. Some clones in this sample may be carry-over from other donors' samples.

V is TRBV4-2 and J is TRBJ2-5, with D perhaps matching TRBD1 or TRBD2 (5 bases each). The CDR3 length is 16 residues. The germline V and J ends were trimmed by 0 bases and 7 bases, with 18 bases remaining between them. Germline loops: CDR1 LGHNA, CDR2 YNFKEQ. CDR3 sequence: CASSQEKTEGWGTQYF. The CDR3 coding sequence is TGTGCCAGCAGCCAAGAGAAGACAGAGGGTTGGGGGACCCAGTACTTC.

The V and J genes are TRBV18 and TRBJ1-5; 9 bases map to TRBD1. CDR3 length equals 17 residues. J was trimmed by 0 bases and V by 6 bases; bases with no gene match: 9. From germline, CDR1 is KGHSH and CDR2 LQKENI. Here the CDR3 DNA reads TGTGCCAGCTCGCCTGACAGGGGGATGTATAGCAATCAGCCCCAGCATTTT. Amino acid sequence: CASSPDRGMYSNQPQHF.

The chain couples TRBV7-8 to TRBJ1-4; the D is unclear. Germline loops: CDR1 SGHVS, CDR2 FQNEAQ. Trimming removed 5 bases from V and 0 bases from J, with 10 bases in between. The CDR3 loop spans 15 amino acids. In DNA form, the CDR3 reads TGTGCCAGCAGCCGAAGAGTCCCAACTAATGAAAAACTGTTTTTT. It is translated as CASSRRVPTNEKLFF.

V usage is TRBV7-8 and J usage is TRBJ1-3; D gene unclear. Germline V gene sequence: CDR1 SGHVS, CDR2 FQNEAQ. V lost 2 bases to trimming and J lost 4 bases, with 15 bases between them. The CDR3 has 16 amino acids. The CDR3 region has the DNA TGTGCCAGCAGCTTATCAGAGGCCGTCCGGGGAAACACCATATATTTT. This gives the protein CASSLSEAVRGNTIYF.

The chain joins TRBV28 to TRBJ1-1; D possibly corresponds to TRBD1 (5 bases). The CDR3 is made up of 15 amino acids. Germline V lookup: CDR1 MDHEN, CDR2 SYDVKM. V lost 2 bases to trimming and J lost 5 bases, with 15 bases between them. CDR3 DNA sequence: TGTGCCAGCAGTTTACCAATTGGGACGGAAACTGAAGCTTTCTTT. This codes for CASSLPIGTETEAFF. The full variable domain, rest sourced from reference TRBV28 and TRBJ1-1, is DVKVTQSSRYLVKRTGEKVFLECVQDMDHENMFWYRQDPGLGLRLIYFSYDVKMKEKGDIPEGYSVSREKKERFSLILESASTNQTSMYLCASSLPIGTETEAFFGQGTRLTVV.

The chain carries TRBV28 and TRBJ2-5, with a possible D match to TRBD1 (6 bases). The V and J ends lost 6 bases and 5 bases respectively, with 7 bases between them. This CDR3 region has 11 residues. Germline V lookup: CDR1 MDHEN, CDR2 SYDVKM. The CDR3 DNA reads as TGTGCCAGCAGCCAGGGGGAGACCCAGTACTTC. Amino acid sequence: CASSQGETQYF.